This TCR beta chain came from a study of identical twins. A single record per CDR3 protein comes from TCRdb applying MiXCR to the 5' RACE reads. Among about 730,000 distinct CDR3 sequences listed, 21% were seen once. The CDR3 is 12 amino acids. From germline, CDR1 is DFQATT and CDR2 SNEGSKA (reference sequence). V was clipped by 8 bases and J by 5 bases; unmatched bases: 6. The same data also went into a second study, on T cells expressing NK-cell markers. That work adds: Within the sequenced cohort of eight donors, seven exhibited HCMV seropositivity and one was seronegative.

The chain recombines TRBV20-1 with TRBJ2-3; TRBD1 matches 8 bases. This sequence originates from a woman between 18 and 29 years old in good health. Sequencing used PBMCs. CDR3 in DNA: TGCAGTACGACAGGGGAGGTAGATACGCAGTATTTT. This sequence encodes CSTTGEVDTQYF.